These 11 T cell receptor beta chains were sequenced from one sample in a study of CD8 T cells in Susac syndrome. Random hexamers were used to reverse transcribe the RNA input (roughly 0.5 to 1 ug). TCRdb re-analysed the immunoSEQ multiplex PCR reads in MiXCR, keeping a single row per CDR3 protein. In the table there are about 290,000 distinct CDR3 sequences, 89% of which are singletons. Material for sequencing was CD8+ T cells from PBMCs. The receptors derive from a human donor with multiple sclerosis.

The sample holds one count of this clonotype. V is TRBV11-2 and J is TRBJ2-3; 10 bases fit TRBD2. The CDR3 sequence is 17 residues long. V was clipped by 3 bases and J by 2 bases; unmatched bases: 8. The germline gives CDR1 SGHAT, CDR2 FQNNGV. CDR3 nucleotides: TGTGCCAGCAGCTTCCCCAGCGGGGGGGGCCTCACAGATACGCAGTATTTT. Its protein is CASSFPSGGGLTDTQYF. Full variable domain (rest looked up from reference TRBV11-2 and TRBJ2-3): EAGVAQSPRYKIIEKRQSVAFWCNPISGHATLYWYQQILGQGPKLLIQFQNNGVVDDSQLPKDRFSAERLKGVDSTLKIQPAKLEDSAVYLCASSFPSGGGLTDTQYFGPGTRLTVL.

V gene TRBV21-1 combines with J gene TRBJ2-1; the table's D gene call, TRBD2, was not cross checked with the DNA. TRBV21-1 corresponds to a pseudogene. The CDR3 length is 16 residues. CDR3 protein: CASSKRSASDVNEQFF. Written as DNA, the CDR3 is TGTGCCAGCAGCAAAAGGTCGGCTAGCGACGTCAATGAGCAGTTCTTC.

The gene calls are TRBV13 and TRBJ2-3, with 9 positions matching TRBD2. Germline V gene lookup returns CDR1 PRHDT and CDR2 FYEKMQ (reference sequence). This CDR3 region has 17 residues. Unmatched junction bases numbered 9, after V lost 3 bases and J lost 2 bases. CDR3 in DNA: TGTGCCAGCAGCTTCTTATTGGCGGGGGGGGCCACAGATACGCAGTATTTT. This encodes CASSFLLAGGATDTQYF.

CDR3 sequence: CASSAAGVAYNEQFF. CDR3 nucleotide sequence: TGTGCCAGCAGCGCAGCGGGGGTGGCTTACAATGAGCAGTTCTTC. This chain uses TRBV9 with TRBJ2-1, with 8 bases aligning to TRBD2. Germline assignment: CDR1 SGDLS and CDR2 YYNGEE. The length of the CDR3 is 15 residues. Trimming took 3 bases from V and 4 from J; bases not matched to a gene: 6.

CDR3: CAWNWGRGMNTEAFF. CDR3 DNA sequence: TGTGCCTGGAACTGGGGCAGGGGAATGAACACTGAAGCTTTCTTT. The rearrangement uses TRBV30 and TRBJ1-1, with TRBD1 as a possible D gene (6 bases). V lost 4 bases and J lost 0, with 15 bases in between. Germline assignment: CDR1 GTSNPN and CDR2 SVGIG (reference sequence). This CDR3 is 15 amino acids long. The variable domain in full, with the rest retrieved from reference TRBV30 and TRBJ1-1, is SQTIHQWPATLVQPVGSPLSLECTVEGTSNPNLYWYRQAAGRGLQLLFYSVGIGQISSEVPQNLSASRPQDRQFILSSKKLLLSDSGFYLCAWNWGRGMNTEAFFGQGTRLTVV.

The chain employs TRBV29-1 and TRBJ2-2; TRBD2 agrees at 13 bases. The CDR3 runs to 16 residues. V was pared by 1 base and J by 5 bases, with 4 bases of the junction left unmatched. CDR1 and CDR2 from the germline V gene are SQVTM and ANQGSEA. CDR3 residues: CSVEGTSGRGTGELFF. The CDR3 DNA reads TGCAGCGTTGAAGGGACTAGCGGGAGAGGGACCGGGGAGCTGTTTTTT.

The CDR3 DNA reads as TGTGCCAGCAGCCAGGGCCTTGATAGCGAGCAGTACTTC. This codes for CASSQGLDSEQYF. The J gene is TRBJ2-7, the V gene TRBV3-1, with D unclear. Germline assignment: CDR1 LGHDT and CDR2 YNNKEL (reference sequence). The CDR3 contains 13 residues. V lost 3 bases to trimming and J lost 6 bases, with 12 bases between them.

V is TRBV6-5 and J is TRBJ2-7, with D perhaps assigned TRBD1 or TRBD2 (5 bases each). This CDR3 spans 15 amino acids. Germline CDR1 reads MNHEY; CDR2 reads SVGAGI. The germline V and J ends were trimmed by 2 bases and 1 base, with 12 bases remaining between them. In DNA form, the CDR3 reads TGTGCCAGCAGTTACGGGGGTGGGGAGTCCTACGAGCAGTACTTC. This gives the protein CASSYGGGESYEQYF.

The chain recombines TRBV6-5 with TRBJ2-7; D unclear. Trimming removed 0 bases from V and 5 bases from J, with 8 bases in between. This CDR3 region has 13 residues. Germline lookup yields CDR1 MNHEY and CDR2 SVGAGI. In nucleotides, the CDR3 is TGTGCCAGCAGTTACTCGGACGGAAACGAGCAGTACTTC. Protein sequence: CASSYSDGNEQYF.

In this sample, this clonotype turned up a few times. The chain carries TRBV20-1 and TRBJ2-1; 7 bases map to TRBD1. The length of the CDR3 is 13 residues. After removal of 5 bases from V and 7 bases from J, the junction contained 8 bases not matched to a gene. Germline lookup yields CDR1 DFQATT and CDR2 SNEGSKA (reference sequence). CDR3 in DNA: TGCAGTGCTGGACAGGTTCTACGGAATGAGCAGTTCTTC. It codes for CSAGQVLRNEQFF.

The chain's CDR3 is CASSALSYGYTF. CDR3 coding DNA: TGTGCCAGCAGCGCCCTTTCCTATGGCTACACCTTC. The chain is built from TRBV9 and TRBJ1-2; D is uncertain. CDR3 length: 12 amino acids. V was clipped by 3 bases and J by 4 bases, with 7 bases between them. CDR1 SGDLS and CDR2 YYNGEE come from the germline V gene.